Listed below are T cell receptor beta chains from one sample, sequenced in a study of blood T cell repertoires in COVID-19. The protocol was immunoSEQ multiplex PCR, while the TCRdb copy is restricted to in-frame clones and leaves out a portion. Altogether around 120,000 clones are present, about three quarters being singletons, with the ten largest covering 6.2%. The sample taken for sequencing was peripheral blood. The receptors come from a man in his 70s with acute or convalescent COVID-19. The CDR3 runs from the conserved cysteine through the conserved F or W. The D gene is left open where the match is weak. Expanded clones get a size class; other rows say once, few or many, or leave the size out.

>TRBV14|.|TRBJ1-6|TRBD1
CASSPHRGRDSPLHF
TGTGCCAGCAGCCCCCACAGGGGGCGAGATTCACCCCTCCACTTT
>TRBV4-1|.|TRBJ1-1|TRBD1
CASSQEEGARTEAFF
TGCGCCAGCAGCCAAGAGGAGGGGGCGAGAACTGAAGCTTTCTTT
>TRBV6-5|.|TRBJ2-7|.
CASSYSAGYAEQYF
TGTGCCAGCAGTTACTCGGCAGGGTATGCCGAGCAGTACTTC
>TRBV11-3|.|TRBJ2-2|.
CASSFRGSSTGELFF
TGTGCCAGCAGCTTTCGGGGGAGCTCCACCGGGGAGCTGTTTTTT
>TRBV4-3|.|TRBJ2-7|TRBD2
CASSQVREGRNSYEQYF
TGCGCCAGCAGCCAAGTCCGGGAGGGACGCAACTCCTACGAGCAGTACTTC
>TRBV19|few|TRBJ1-1|.
CASTPGDIGAFF
TGTGCCAGTACCCCAGGGGACATTGGAGCTTTCTTT
>TRBV7-9|once|TRBJ2-3|.
CASTILGRVTDTQYF
TGTGCCAGCACCATACTAGGAAGAGTAACAGATACGCAGTATTTT
>TRBV5-1|.|TRBJ2-7|.
CASSLDRVGEQYF
TGCGCCAGCAGCTTGGACAGGGTGGGGGAGCAGTACTTC
>TRBV4-1|.|TRBJ2-1|TRBD1
CASSQVVRDRSSNEQFF
TGCGCCAGCAGCCAGGTCGTCCGGGACAGGAGTTCCAATGAGCAGTTCTTC
>TRBV2|.|TRBJ2-1|TRBD2
CASSLTSGRGSYNEQFF
TGTGCCAGCAGCTTGACTAGCGGGAGGGGCTCCTACAATGAGCAGTTCTTC
>TRBV3-1/TRBV3-2|.|TRBJ2-4|.
CASSQDGGVVIQYF
TGTGCCAGCAGCCAAGATGGAGGAGTTGTCATTCAGTACTTC
>TRBV5-1|.|TRBJ2-3|TRBD2
CASSYGLAGDGIGATDTQYF
TGCGCCAGCAGCTACGGACTAGCGGGAGACGGGATCGGGGCCACAGATACGCAGTATTTT